The TCR beta chain described here comes from a study of cytomegalovirus exposure and HLA in healthy donors. Only one count was recorded for this clone. What it binds is not known. TCRdb keeps only in-frame clones here, not all; method: immunoSEQ multiplex PCR. The sample holds some 90,000 clones, around 88% seen once. Study-level points and caveats: Later, an analysis found that TCR clusters from the first cohort tended to co-occur in the roughly 120 validation repertoires. Rare TCR sequences predominated, though certain public TCRs were found in many donors.

V was clipped by 4 bases and J by 0 bases; unmatched bases: 2. The CDR3 is 15 amino acids. Germline loops: CDR1 SNHLY, CDR2 FYNNEI. V and J are TRBV2 and TRBJ1-3; 8 bases map to TRBD1. The sample consisted of PBMCs. The source of this sequence is a woman aged 25 to 45 in good health and CMV-seronegative. The CDR3 DNA is TGTGCCAGCAGTGGGGACAGGCCCTCTGGAAACACCATATATTTT. Its protein product is CASSGDRPSGNTIYF.